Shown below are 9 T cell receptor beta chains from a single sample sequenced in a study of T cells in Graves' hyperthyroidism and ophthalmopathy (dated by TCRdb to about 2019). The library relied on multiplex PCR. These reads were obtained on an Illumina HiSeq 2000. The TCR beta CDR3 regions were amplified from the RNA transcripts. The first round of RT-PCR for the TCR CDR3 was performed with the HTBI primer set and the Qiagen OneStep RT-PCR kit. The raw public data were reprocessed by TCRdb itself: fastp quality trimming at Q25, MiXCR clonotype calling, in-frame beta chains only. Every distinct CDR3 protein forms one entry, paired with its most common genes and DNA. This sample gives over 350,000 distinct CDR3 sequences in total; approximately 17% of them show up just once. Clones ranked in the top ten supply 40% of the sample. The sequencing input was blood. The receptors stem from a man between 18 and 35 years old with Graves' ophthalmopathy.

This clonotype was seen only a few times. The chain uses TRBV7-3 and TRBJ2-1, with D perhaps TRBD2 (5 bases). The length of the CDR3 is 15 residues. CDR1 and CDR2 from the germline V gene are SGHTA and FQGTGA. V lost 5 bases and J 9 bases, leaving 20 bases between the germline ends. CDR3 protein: CASSLLGTAGGEQFF. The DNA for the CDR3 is TGTGCCAGCAGCCTCCTGGGTACTGCTGGAGGTGAGCAGTTCTTC.

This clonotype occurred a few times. CDR3 loop: CSAPGRGDPQETQYF. For the CDR3, the DNA is TGCAGTGCCCCTGGGCGGGGGGACCCTCAAGAGACCCAGTACTTC. The chain uses TRBV20-1 and TRBJ2-5; 8 bases line up with TRBD2. Germline loops: CDR1 DFQATT, CDR2 SNEGSKA (reference sequence). CDR3 length equals 15 residues. V dropped 6 bases and J dropped 2; count of bases not matched to a gene: 11.

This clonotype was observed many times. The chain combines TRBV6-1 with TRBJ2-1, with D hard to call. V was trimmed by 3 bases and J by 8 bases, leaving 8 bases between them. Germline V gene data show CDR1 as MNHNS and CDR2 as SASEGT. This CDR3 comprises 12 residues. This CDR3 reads CASSDPFDEQFF. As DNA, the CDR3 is TGTGCCAGCAGTGACCCTTTCGATGAGCAGTTCTTC.

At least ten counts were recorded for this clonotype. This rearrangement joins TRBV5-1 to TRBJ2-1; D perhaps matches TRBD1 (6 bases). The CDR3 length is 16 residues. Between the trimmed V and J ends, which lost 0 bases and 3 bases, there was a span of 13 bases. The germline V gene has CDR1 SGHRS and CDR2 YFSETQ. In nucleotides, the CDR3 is TGCGCCAGCAGCTTGGTGGGGACATCAATCTACAATGAGCAGTTCTTC. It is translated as CASSLVGTSIYNEQFF.

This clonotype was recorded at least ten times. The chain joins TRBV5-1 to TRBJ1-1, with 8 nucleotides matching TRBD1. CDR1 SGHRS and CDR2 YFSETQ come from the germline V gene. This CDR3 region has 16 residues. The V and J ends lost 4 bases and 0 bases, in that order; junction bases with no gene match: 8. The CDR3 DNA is TGCGCCAGCAGCGACCGGACAGGGAAATTGAACACTGAAGCTTTCTTT. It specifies CASSDRTGKLNTEAFF.

The CDR3 here is CSARDGAARETQYF. The CDR3 DNA is TGCAGTGCTAGAGATGGGGCTGCCCGAGAGACCCAGTACTTC. This sequence joins TRBV20-1 and TRBJ2-5, with D tentatively TRBD1 (5 bases). Per germline, CDR1 DFQATT and CDR2 SNEGSKA (reference sequence). CDR3 length: 14 amino acids. V gave up 0 bases and J gave up 4 bases, with 12 bases separating them.

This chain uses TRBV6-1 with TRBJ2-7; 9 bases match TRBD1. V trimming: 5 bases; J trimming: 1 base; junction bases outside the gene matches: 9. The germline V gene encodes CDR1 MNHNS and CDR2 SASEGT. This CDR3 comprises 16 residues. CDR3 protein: CASSRPGTGISYEQYF. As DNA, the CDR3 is TGTGCCAGCAGTCGCCCCGGGACAGGGATTTCCTACGAGCAGTACTTC.

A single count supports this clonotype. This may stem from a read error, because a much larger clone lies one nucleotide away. In DNA form, the CDR3 reads TGCGCCAGCAGCTCGTCTCCGGGACGGAATGATTCACCCCTCCACTTT. This codes for CASSSSPGRNDSPLHF. The chain couples TRBV5-1 to TRBJ1-6; D is perhaps TRBD1 (5 bases). This CDR3 is 16 amino acids long. Germline assignment: CDR1 SGHRS and CDR2 YFSETQ. V gave up 3 bases and J gave up 8 bases, with 18 bases separating them.

The CDR3 nucleotides read TGTGCCAGCAGACGCAGTCTAGAGACCCAGTACTTC. Translation gives CASRRSLETQYF. V usage is TRBV2 and J usage is TRBJ2-5; D uncertain. V lost 6 bases, J lost 4 bases, and 9 bases lay in between. From germline, CDR1 is SNHLY and CDR2 FYNNEI. This CDR3 has 12 amino acids.